One and the same sample provided the 21 T cell receptor beta chains below, sequenced in a study of blood T cell repertoires in COVID-19. Sequencing was performed with immunoSEQ multiplex PCR; in TCRdb, only in-frame clones are kept and a portion is missing. Altogether around 150,000 clones are present, around 83% being singletons, with the ten largest covering approximately 9%. The sample was peripheral blood. The receptors were gathered from a man aged 25 to 40 with COVID-19, enrolled during active disease.

The chain combines TRBV7-8 with TRBJ2-1; 7 nucleotides line up with TRBD1. This CDR3 has 14 amino acids. The junction had 7 bases not matched to a gene; V was cut back by 3 bases and J by 8 bases. The germline V gene has CDR1 SGHVS and CDR2 FQNEAQ. CDR3 in amino acids: CASSLDRSSDEQFF. The CDR3, as DNA: TGTGCCAGCAGCTTGGACAGGTCCTCGGATGAGCAGTTCTTC. The full variable domain, in which reference TRBV7-8 and TRBJ2-1 provide the parts outside the CDR3, is GAGVSQSPRYKVAKRGQDVALRCDPISGHVSLFWYQQALGQGPEFLTYFQNEAQLDKSGLPSDRFFAERPEGSVSTLKIQRTQQEDSAVYLCASSLDRSSDEQFFGPGTRLTVL.

V is TRBV10-2 and J is TRBJ1-6; tentative D call: TRBD1 (6 bases). CDR3 length: 16 residues. CDR1 WSHSY and CDR2 SAAADI come from the germline V gene. V lost 2 bases and J 7 bases, leaving 15 bases between the germline ends. CDR3 region: CASSERAGAGNSPLHF. CDR3 coding DNA: TGCGCCAGCAGTGAGAGGGCAGGGGCAGGGAATTCACCCCTCCACTTT.

The chain links TRBV3-1 (or the pseudogene TRBV3-2) to TRBJ2-1, with 10 bases matching TRBD2. V lost 4 bases, J lost 5 bases, and 2 bases stayed unmatched. Germline V gene sequence: CDR1 LGHDT, CDR2 YNNKEL (reference sequence). The CDR3 length is 14 residues. The CDR3 nucleotides are TGTGCCAGCAGCCCACTAGCGGGGAACAATGAGCAGTTCTTC. Translated: CASSPLAGNNEQFF.

The CDR3 protein is CASSSRYEQYF. The CDR3 DNA reads as TGTGCCAGCAGCTCGAGATACGAGCAGTACTTC. The genes are TRBV7-2 and TRBJ2-7; no reliable D call. From germline, CDR1 is SGHTA and CDR2 FQGNSA. Trimming left V 4 bases short and J 4 bases short, with 5 bases between. The CDR3 runs 11 residues. The full variable domain, completed using reference TRBV7-2 and TRBJ2-7, is GAGVSQSPSNKVTEKGKDVELRCDPISGHTALYWYRQSLGQGLEFLIYFQGNSAPDKSGLPSDRFSAERTGGSVSTLTIQRTQQEDSAVYLCASSSRYEQYFGPGTRLTVT.

The chain uses TRBV7-3 and TRBJ2-7; no clear D gene. The V gene lost 1 base and the J gene lost 6 bases, with 19 bases spanning the gap. From germline, CDR1 is SGHTA and CDR2 FQGTGA. CDR3 length equals 16 residues. CDR3 sequence: CASSLNSGTVGGEQYF. The DNA for the CDR3 is TGTGCCAGCAGCTTAAACTCGGGTACCGTAGGCGGCGAGCAGTACTTC. Filled out from reference TRBV7-3 and TRBJ2-7, the complete variable domain reads GAGVSQTPSNKVTEKGKYVELRCDPISGHTALYWYRQSLGQGPEFLIYFQGTGAADDSGLPNDRFFAVRPEGSVSTLKIQRTERGDSAVYLCASSLNSGTVGGEQYFGPGTRLTVT.

The chain uses TRBV30 and TRBJ1-5; D unresolved. V lost 2 bases to trimming and J lost 6 bases, with 11 bases between them. CDR1 and CDR2 (germline): GTSNPN, SVGIG (reference sequence). The CDR3 has 13 residues. As DNA, the CDR3 is TGTGCCTGGAGTTATTCGGAGGGTCAGCCCCAGCATTTT. Amino acid sequence: CAWSYSEGQPQHF.

The chain recombines TRBV2 with TRBJ2-2, with a tentative D call TRBD1 (6 bases). The V end lost 6 bases, the J end lost 0 bases, and 11 bases lay between the germline ends. CDR1 and CDR2 (germline): SNHLY, FYNNEI. The CDR3 sequence is 15 residues long. DNA for the CDR3: TGTGCCAGCAGAGGGGGATTCGCGAACACCGGGGAGCTGTTTTTT. This gives the protein CASRGGFANTGELFF.

The chain is built from TRBV6-2 or TRBV6-3 and TRBJ2-4; TRBD2 agrees at 11 bases. Germline CDR1 reads MNHEY; CDR2 reads SVGEGT. V shed 2 bases and J 5 bases; nucleotides not matched to a gene: 5. This CDR3 comprises 16 residues. The CDR3 nucleotides read TGTGCCAGCAGTTACGGGGGACTAGCGGCCCAAAACATTCAGTACTTC. Encoded protein: CASSYGGLAAQNIQYF.

V usage is TRBV10-3 and J usage is TRBJ1-3; 7 bases match TRBD1. The CDR3 is made up of 17 amino acids. Germline trimming cut 6 bases from V and 1 base from J; bases unmatched to any gene: 12. CDR1 and CDR2 from the germline V gene are ENHRY and SYGVKD. The CDR3 is CAISGGGTDASGNTIYF. CDR3 coding DNA: TGTGCCATCAGCGGGGGGGGGACAGACGCTTCTGGAAACACCATATATTTT.

The genes are TRBV15 and TRBJ1-1, with TRBD1 identical over 9 bases. V was pared by 4 bases and J by 6 bases, with 9 bases of the junction left unmatched. Germline lookup yields CDR1 LNHNV and CDR2 YYDKDF (reference sequence). This CDR3 is 15 amino acids long. The CDR3 region has the DNA TGTGCCACCAGCACCCGACAGGGGGGTTTTCCTGAAGCTTTCTTT. Translating it yields CATSTRQGGFPEAFF.

The chain is built from TRBV6-5 and TRBJ2-7, with 9 bases matching TRBD1. The CDR3 spans 16 residues. V shed 1 base and J 3 bases; nucleotides not matched to a gene: 7. Germline V gene lookup returns CDR1 MNHEY and CDR2 SVGAGI. This CDR3 is CASSYLGDRANYEQYF. The CDR3 nucleotides read TGTGCCAGCAGTTACTTAGGGGACAGGGCTAACTACGAGCAGTACTTC.

J is TRBJ1-6 and V is TRBV6-4, with no clear D. CDR1 is MRHNA, CDR2 SNTAGT, per germline. This CDR3 has 13 residues. Trimming pared 6 bases from V and 5 bases from J, leaving 8 bases between. This chain's CDR3 is CASREGHNSPLHF. The CDR3 DNA reads as TGTGCCAGCAGGGAGGGCCATAATTCACCCCTCCACTTT.

The V gene is TRBV6-5, the J gene TRBJ1-2; tentative D call: TRBD1 (5 bases). CDR3 size: 15 residues. Germline V gene lookup returns CDR1 MNHEY and CDR2 SVGAGI. Trimming removed 1 base at V and 4 bases at J, with 13 bases between. The CDR3 protein is CASSYLGGLGYGYTF. CDR3 in DNA: TGTGCCAGCAGTTACTTGGGGGGGTTGGGCTATGGCTACACCTTC.

V and J are TRBV5-1 and TRBJ1-4; TRBD1 matches 7 bases. V was clipped by 4 bases and J by 5 bases; unmatched bases: 5. The CDR3 has 14 residues. Germline values: CDR1 SGHRS, CDR2 YFSETQ. DNA for the CDR3: TGCGCCAGCAGCCTGGGACAGCCAAATGAAAAACTGTTTTTT. Translation gives CASSLGQPNEKLFF.

The chain joins TRBV5-1 to TRBJ2-1; 8 positions match TRBD1. This CDR3 is 15 amino acids long. With 3 bases clipped from V and 3 bases from J, the junction kept 5 bases outside the gene matches. CDR1 and CDR2 from the germline V gene are SGHRS and YFSETQ. CDR3 in amino acids: CASSSGQGHYNEQFF. CDR3 DNA sequence: TGCGCCAGCAGCTCTGGACAGGGTCACTACAATGAGCAGTTCTTC.

This sequence joins TRBV9 and TRBJ1-5; D uncertain. V was pared by 0 bases and J by 9 bases, with 10 bases between. The germline V gene has CDR1 SGDLS and CDR2 YYNGEE. The CDR3 is 13 residues long. The CDR3 reads CASSVGPERPQHF. CDR3 nucleotide sequence: TGTGCCAGCAGCGTAGGTCCAGAACGGCCCCAGCATTTT.

V and J are TRBV3-1 (or the pseudogene TRBV3-2) and TRBJ2-7; D gene unclear. In germline, CDR1 is LGHDT, CDR2 YNNKEL (reference sequence). This CDR3 contains 14 residues. Between the trimmed V and J ends, which lost 1 base and 2 bases, there was a span of 9 bases. Written as DNA, the CDR3 is TGTGCCAGCAGCCAAGCGGGTGGCGCCTACGAGCAGTACTTC. Amino acids: CASSQAGGAYEQYF.

This chain links TRBV19 with TRBJ1-1; 7 bases align to TRBD1. CDR1 is LNHDA and CDR2 is SQIVND in the germline V gene (reference sequence). The V gene end was trimmed by 6 bases and the J gene end by 1 base; junction bases not matched to a gene: 8. This CDR3 has 15 residues. The CDR3 reads CASRVQGEKNTEAFF. The CDR3 DNA is TGTGCCAGTAGGGTCCAGGGGGAGAAGAACACTGAAGCTTTCTTT.

The chain recombines TRBV27 with TRBJ2-7, with TRBD1 as a possible D gene (6 bases). With 4 bases removed from V and 3 bases from J, the gap between germline ends came to 13 bases. Germline V gene lookup returns CDR1 MNHEY and CDR2 SMNVEV (reference sequence). This CDR3 contains 14 residues. The CDR3 loop reads CASSSYRVSYEQYF. The CDR3 bases are TGTGCCAGCAGTTCCTACAGGGTTAGCTACGAGCAGTACTTC.

V gene TRBV5-1 combines with J gene TRBJ2-3; 10 bases line up with TRBD1. CDR3 length: 14 amino acids. Unmatched junction bases numbered 5, after V lost 4 bases and J lost 6 bases. Per germline, CDR1 SGHRS and CDR2 YFSETQ. CDR3 coding DNA: TGCGCCAGCAGCCTCGACAGGGGGCGGGATACGCAGTATTTT. Its protein product is CASSLDRGRDTQYF. Drawing the rest from reference TRBV5-1 and TRBJ2-3, the complete variable domain is KAGVTQTPRYLIKTRGQQVTLSCSPISGHRSVSWYQQTPGQGLQFLFEYFSETQRNKGNFPGRFSGRQFSNSRSEMNVSTLELGDSALYLCASSLDRGRDTQYFGPGTRLTVL.

CDR3 sequence (DNA): TGTGCCAGCAGCTGCCTTAGCGGGAGGGCCTCAGAGACCCAGTACTTC. It is translated as CASSCLSGRASETQYF. The rearrangement links TRBV12-1 to TRBJ2-5; the table gives TRBD2 as D, unverified against the DNA. TRBV12-1 is a known pseudogene. The CDR3 is 16 amino acids.